One sample yielded the 22 T cell receptor beta chains listed below, sequenced in a study of T cell responses to AZD1222 COVID-19 vaccine. Method: immunoSEQ multiplex PCR; TCRdb's copy keeps in-frame clones and lacks some. The table includes around 150,000 clones, around 91% detected once. Source: peripheral blood, taken on day 0 of AZD1222 vaccination. The source is an adult in good health.

The CDR3, as DNA: TGTGCCACCAGGGGACTCGTCTACAATGAGCAGTTCTTC. It encodes CATRGLVYNEQFF. This rearrangement joins TRBV15 to TRBJ2-1, with D perhaps TRBD2 (6 bases). V shed 6 bases and J shed 3 bases, with 9 bases lying between them. The germline CDR1 and CDR2 sequences are LNHNV and YYDKDF (reference sequence). The CDR3 runs to 13 residues.

The genes are TRBV5-1 and TRBJ2-5; no firm D call. The CDR3 extends over 13 amino acids. Germline CDR1 is SGHRS and CDR2 is YFSETQ. V lost 0 bases and J lost 4, with 7 bases in between. CDR3 sequence reads: CASSLGARETQYF. CDR3 nucleotides: TGCGCCAGCAGCTTGGGGGCGAGAGAGACCCAGTACTTC.

The genes are TRBV6-2 or TRBV6-3 and TRBJ2-7; the D gene is possibly TRBD1 (6 bases). V was clipped by 0 bases and J by 7 bases, with 10 bases between them. CDR3 size: 13 residues. Germline CDR1 MNHEY, CDR2 SVGEGT. Here the CDR3 DNA reads TGTGCCAGCAGTTACTCGGTGACAGGTGAGCAGTACTTC. This codes for CASSYSVTGEQYF.

V usage is TRBV2 and J usage is TRBJ1-4; D is unresolved. CDR3 length: 15 amino acids. CDR1 and CDR2 from the germline V gene are SNHLY and FYNNEI. Between the trimmed V and J ends, which lost 7 bases and 3 bases, there was a span of 15 bases. The CDR3 spells CASNGVSIPNEKLFF. In DNA form, the CDR3 reads TGTGCCAGCAACGGGGTCAGCATTCCTAATGAAAAACTGTTTTTT.

The CDR3 region is CASSSTWDRMGETQYF. The CDR3 DNA sequence: TGTGCCAGCAGCAGTACTTGGGACAGGATGGGAGAGACCCAGTACTTC. The J gene is TRBJ2-5, the V gene TRBV7-6, with 8 bases aligning to TRBD1. The length of the CDR3 is 16 residues. V lost 5 bases, J lost 4 bases, and 12 bases stayed unmatched. Germline assignment: CDR1 SGHVS and CDR2 FNYEAQ.

Only one count was recorded for this clone. The chain combines TRBV28 with TRBJ1-5; a weak D match, TRBD1 (5 bases). V was trimmed by 2 bases and J by 0 bases, leaving 11 bases between them. Germline CDR1 reads MDHEN; CDR2 reads SYDVKM. The CDR3 is made up of 16 amino acids. The CDR3, as DNA: TGTGCCAGCAGTTTACGGGGGTTGTTTAGCAATCAGCCCCAGCATTTT. It yields the protein CASSLRGLFSNQPQHF.

The V and J genes are TRBV5-1 and TRBJ2-5; D is uncertain. There are 13 residues in the CDR3. Germline CDR1 reads SGHRS; CDR2 reads YFSETQ. Trimming pared 2 bases from V and 5 bases from J, leaving 10 bases between. The DNA of the CDR3 is TGCGCCAGCAGCTTCGGCCGGGCGGAGACCCAGTACTTC. Translation: CASSFGRAETQYF.

The chain combines TRBV7-8 with TRBJ2-2; 14 bases line up with TRBD2. The CDR3 has 17 amino acids. Germline trimming cut 5 bases from V and 1 base from J; bases unmatched to any gene: 3. Germline lookup yields CDR1 SGHVS and CDR2 FQNEAQ. As DNA, the CDR3 is TGTGCCAGCAGCCTAGGACTAGCGGGAGGGAACACCGGGGAGCTGTTTTTT. Protein: CASSLGLAGGNTGELFF.

CDR3 bases: TGTGCCAGCCGAATAACTAGCGGGAGTGAGCAGTACTTC. Its translation: CASRITSGSEQYF. This rearrangement joins TRBV27 to TRBJ2-7; 11 bases are shared with TRBD2. Germline V gene lookup returns CDR1 MNHEY and CDR2 SMNVEV (reference sequence). With V trimmed by 8 bases and J by 7 bases, 7 bases remained unmatched. There are 13 residues in the CDR3.

The rearrangement uses TRBV4-3 and TRBJ1-1; tentative D call: TRBD1 (6 bases). The germline gives CDR1 LGHNA, CDR2 YSLEER. CDR3 length: 17 amino acids. V was cut by 3 bases and J by 4 bases, with 21 bases left in between. This CDR3 is CASSQTSSGGGPTEAFF. The CDR3 DNA sequence: TGCGCCAGCAGCCAGACCTCATCGGGGGGGGGCCCCACTGAAGCTTTCTTT.

This chain joins TRBV19 and TRBJ1-3; a weak D match, TRBD1 (5 bases). The CDR3 has 18 residues. V lost 4 bases to trimming and J lost 0 bases, with 19 bases between them. Germline V lookup: CDR1 LNHDA, CDR2 SQIVND (reference sequence). DNA for the CDR3: TGTGCCAGTAGTACCGGTTTGGGGACGGGATACTCTGGAAACACCATATATTTT. This sequence encodes CASSTGLGTGYSGNTIYF.

The CDR3 here is CASSGRGSTDTQYF. CDR3 bases: TGTGCCAGCAGTGGGAGAGGGAGCACAGATACGCAGTATTTT. This chain uses TRBV2 with TRBJ2-3, with a possible D match to TRBD2 (5 bases). CDR3 size: 14 residues. Germline loops: CDR1 SNHLY, CDR2 FYNNEI. V was clipped by 4 bases and J by 0 bases, with 8 bases between them. Combining the CDR3 with reference TRBV2 and TRBJ2-3 gives the whole variable domain EPEVTQTPSHQVTQMGQEVILRCVPISNHLYFYWYRQILGQKVEFLVSFYNNEISEKSEIFDDQFSVERPDGSNFTLKIRSTKLEDSAMYFCASSGRGSTDTQYFGPGTRLTVL.

The genes are TRBV4-2 and TRBJ2-7; 9 nucleotides align to TRBD2. CDR1 is LGHNA and CDR2 is YNFKEQ in the germline V gene. The CDR3 runs 17 residues. J lost 6 bases, V lost 0 bases, and 12 bases had no gene match. The CDR3 nucleotides are TGTGCCAGCAGCCAAGAAGGGTCTAGCGGGATCCTCGGCGAGCAGTACTTC. Its protein product is CASSQEGSSGILGEQYF.

The chain couples TRBV9 to TRBJ2-7; 7 positions agree with TRBD1. The CDR3 contains 14 residues. J lost 1 base, V lost 3 bases, and 4 bases had no gene match. The germline gives CDR1 SGDLS, CDR2 YYNGEE. Here the CDR3 reads CASSEGDSSYEQYF. For the CDR3, the DNA is TGTGCCAGCAGCGAGGGGGACAGTTCCTACGAGCAGTACTTC.

The chain is built from TRBV2 and TRBJ2-1, with TRBD2 identical over 11 bases. The ends lost 3 bases at V and 6 bases at J; junction bases unmatched: 7. The CDR3 is made up of 16 amino acids. The germline V gene encodes CDR1 SNHLY and CDR2 FYNNEI. The CDR3 nucleotides are TGTGCCAGCAGTGATCGGCTAGCGGGAGGTCTCAATGAGCAGTTCTTC. The encoded protein is CASSDRLAGGLNEQFF. Filled out from reference TRBV2 and TRBJ2-1, the complete variable domain reads EPEVTQTPSHQVTQMGQEVILRCVPISNHLYFYWYRQILGQKVEFLVSFYNNEISEKSEIFDDQFSVERPDGSNFTLKIRSTKLEDSAMYFCASSDRLAGGLNEQFFGPGTRLTVL.

The V gene is TRBV29-1, the J gene TRBJ2-3; no clear D gene. Looked up from germline, CDR1 is SQVTM and CDR2 is ANQGSEA. The V end lost 4 bases, the J end lost 0 bases, and 5 bases lay between the germline ends. The CDR3 has 12 amino acids. The CDR3 loop is CSVGLSTDTQYF. In nucleotides, the CDR3 is TGCAGCGTTGGGCTAAGCACAGATACGCAGTATTTT.

V gene TRBV4-1 combines with J gene TRBJ1-4; possibly TRBD1 for D (5 bases). The CDR3 is made up of 15 amino acids. V lost 1 base to trimming and J lost 4 bases, with 10 bases between them. Germline CDR1 and CDR2: MGHRA and YSYEKL. The CDR3 loop is CASSQGDGHNEKLFF. As DNA, the CDR3 is TGCGCCAGCAGCCAAGGGGACGGACATAATGAAAAACTGTTTTTT.

The V and J genes are TRBV18 and TRBJ1-3, with a tentative D call TRBD1 (5 bases). CDR3 size: 15 residues. Germline loops: CDR1 KGHSH, CDR2 LQKENI. V was cut by 2 bases and J by 4 bases, with 12 bases left in between. In nucleotides, the CDR3 is TGTGCCAGCTCACCAGGGCAGGGAGAAGGAAACACCATATATTTT. Its protein product is CASSPGQGEGNTIYF. Combining the CDR3 with reference TRBV18 and TRBJ1-3 gives the whole variable domain NAGVMQNPRHLVRRRGQEARLRCSPMKGHSHVYWYRQLPEEGLKFMVYLQKENIIDESGMPKERFSAEFPKEGPSILRIQQVVRGDSAAYFCASSPGQGEGNTIYFGEGSWLTVV.

The rearrangement joins TRBV4-1 to TRBJ1-2; 8 positions agree with TRBD1. Germline CDR1 and CDR2: MGHRA and YSYEKL. The CDR3 length is 14 residues. Trimming took 4 bases from V and 5 from J; bases not matched to a gene: 6. As DNA, the CDR3 is TGCGCCAGCAGCCCAGGACAGGGTCTTTATGGCTACACCTTC. This sequence encodes CASSPGQGLYGYTF.

The chain carries TRBV7-2 and TRBJ1-5, with D unclear. The CDR3 totals 15 residues. V lost 1 base and J 0 bases, leaving 7 bases between the germline ends. Germline V gene sequence: CDR1 SGHTA, CDR2 FQGNSA. CDR3 sequence (DNA): TGTGCCAGCAGCTTAGACAGCTATAGCAATCAGCCCCAGCATTTT. Amino acid sequence: CASSLDSYSNQPQHF.

The V gene is TRBV18, the J gene TRBJ2-1, with 12 bases aligning to TRBD2. V dropped 0 bases and J dropped 9; count of bases not matched to a gene: 9. This CDR3 region has 17 residues. Germline V lookup: CDR1 KGHSH, CDR2 LQKENI. The CDR3 bases are TGTGCCAGCTCACCACCTCGACTAGCGGGAGAGAGAAGTGAGCAGTTCTTC. This translates into CASSPPRLAGERSEQFF.

The table lists this clone with a count of one. The CDR3 coding sequence is TGTGCCAGCAGCTGGGGGACCTCGAGCAATCAGCCCCAGCATTTT. Translation gives CASSWGTSSNQPQHF. The V and J genes are TRBV5-8 and TRBJ1-5, with D perhaps TRBD1 (5 bases). The CDR3 sequence is 15 residues long. Germline-derived CDR1 and CDR2 are SGHTS and YDEGEE. The V and J ends lost 3 bases and 1 base respectively, with 11 bases between them.